A single sample is the source of the 5 T cell receptor beta chains below, sequenced in a study of shared T cell receptors in the human thymus. Measured with immunoSEQ multiplex PCR; TCRdb has only the in-frame clones, and not every one. The profile shows 450,000 to 650,000 clones, around three quarters of them singletons. These data were also reused for a study on human thymus T cells.

Sequencing was done on a sample of thymocytes. The receptor source for this set is a boy under two years old with a congenital heart defect.

The CDR3 loop reads CASSDLERALCDEQYF. The CDR3 DNA reads TGTGCCAGCAGTGATCTTGAGAGGGCCCTCTGCGACGAGCAGTACTTC. V is TRBV6-1 and J is TRBJ2-7; weak D call: TRBD2 (5 bases). The CDR3 spans 16 residues. The germline V gene encodes CDR1 MNHNS and CDR2 SASEGT. Trimming took off 3 bases at V and 5 bases at J, with 20 bases between the two ends.

V is TRBV5-6 and J is TRBJ2-1; tentatively, D is TRBD2 (6 bases). Trimming cost V 1 base and J 8 bases, with 16 bases left between them. Germline V gene data show CDR1 as SGHDT and CDR2 as YYEEEE. This CDR3 is 15 amino acids long. This CDR3 is CASSLYSGSGDEQFF. The CDR3 DNA reads as TGTGCCAGCAGCTTGTATAGCGGAAGCGGAGATGAGCAGTTCTTC. Filled out from reference TRBV5-6 and TRBJ2-1, the complete variable domain reads DAGVTQSPTHLIKTRGQQVTLRCSPKSGHDTVSWYQQALGQGPQFIFQYYEEEERQRGNFPDRFSGHQFPNYSSELNVNALLLGDSALYLCASSLYSGSGDEQFFGPGTRLTVL.

This chain uses TRBV28 with TRBJ2-1; TRBD2 matches at 13 bases. Germline CDR1 and CDR2: MDHEN and SYDVKM. V trimming: 5 bases; J trimming: 8 bases; junction bases outside the gene matches: 9. The CDR3 covers 16 residues. CDR3 protein: CASSTVTSGRFDEQFF. CDR3 in DNA: TGTGCCAGCAGTACCGTGACTAGCGGGAGGTTCGATGAGCAGTTCTTC.

The J gene is TRBJ2-7, the V gene TRBV10-3; D is possibly TRBD1 (6 bases). Germline CDR1 reads ENHRY; CDR2 reads SYGVKD. CDR3 length: 15 residues. Trimming pared 6 bases from V and 0 bases from J, leaving 15 bases between. The CDR3 sequence is CAIRGHRVGSYEQYF. The CDR3 nucleotides read TGTGCCATCAGGGGTCACAGGGTAGGCTCCTACGAGCAGTACTTC.

V is TRBV30 and J is TRBJ2-3; 8 bases line up with TRBD2. CDR3 length equals 17 residues. The germline V gene has CDR1 GTSNPN and CDR2 SVGIG (reference sequence). V lost 3 bases to trimming and J lost 1 base; unmatched junction nucleotides: 12. The CDR3 DNA reads TGTGCCTGGAGACCCCCGGCCCGGGAGGGGGGCACAGATACGCAGTATTTT. It encodes CAWRPPAREGGTDTQYF.